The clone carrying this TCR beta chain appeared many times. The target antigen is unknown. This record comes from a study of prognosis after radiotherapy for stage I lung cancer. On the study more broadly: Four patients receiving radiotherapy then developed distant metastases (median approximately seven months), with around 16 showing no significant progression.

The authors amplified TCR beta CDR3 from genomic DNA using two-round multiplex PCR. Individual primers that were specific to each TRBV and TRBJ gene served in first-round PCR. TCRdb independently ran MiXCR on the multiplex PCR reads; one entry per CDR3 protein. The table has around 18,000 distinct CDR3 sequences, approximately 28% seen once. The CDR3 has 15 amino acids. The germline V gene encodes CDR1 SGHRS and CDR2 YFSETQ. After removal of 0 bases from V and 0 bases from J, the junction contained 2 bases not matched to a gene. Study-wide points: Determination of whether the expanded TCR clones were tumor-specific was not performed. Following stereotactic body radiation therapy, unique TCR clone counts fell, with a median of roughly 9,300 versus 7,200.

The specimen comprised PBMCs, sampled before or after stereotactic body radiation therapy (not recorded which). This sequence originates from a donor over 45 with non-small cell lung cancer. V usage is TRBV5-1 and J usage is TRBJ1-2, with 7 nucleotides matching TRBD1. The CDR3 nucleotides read TGCGCCAGCAGCTTGGTTGGGACAGCTAACTATGGCTACACCTTC. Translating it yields CASSLVGTANYGYTF.